This TCR beta chain came from a study of blood T cells in healthy people across ages. Study-level results: Per-million-T-cell TCR beta diversity fell roughly linearly with age.

Germline-derived CDR1 and CDR2 are SGHTA and FQGNSA. This CDR3 region has 14 residues. The germline V and J ends were trimmed by 7 bases and 5 bases, with 15 bases remaining between them. A J-beta primer mix and a sample-barcoded 5' primer were used in a second PCR of roughly 7 to 12 cycles. A template-switch adaptor that had 12 random nucleotides put a tag on each cDNA molecule. TCRdb recomputed calls from the 5' RACE reads with MiXCR, one row per CDR3 protein. The sample has some 890,000 distinct CDR3 sequences; almost 30% are singletons. About this clonotype: Its specificity is not known.

The same data also went into a second study, on T cells of mothers and their children. In that study: Thymic selection, a shaping force on TCR recombination output, acts similarly in related and unrelated pairs.

The chain recombines TRBV7-2 with TRBJ2-1; possible D gene TRBD1, 6 bases. Specimen: blood. The sequence derives from a woman aged 40 to 55 in good health. CDR3 in amino acids: CASNSGHPDNEQFF. The CDR3 region has the DNA TGTGCCAGCAACTCGGGACACCCGGACAATGAGCAGTTCTTC.